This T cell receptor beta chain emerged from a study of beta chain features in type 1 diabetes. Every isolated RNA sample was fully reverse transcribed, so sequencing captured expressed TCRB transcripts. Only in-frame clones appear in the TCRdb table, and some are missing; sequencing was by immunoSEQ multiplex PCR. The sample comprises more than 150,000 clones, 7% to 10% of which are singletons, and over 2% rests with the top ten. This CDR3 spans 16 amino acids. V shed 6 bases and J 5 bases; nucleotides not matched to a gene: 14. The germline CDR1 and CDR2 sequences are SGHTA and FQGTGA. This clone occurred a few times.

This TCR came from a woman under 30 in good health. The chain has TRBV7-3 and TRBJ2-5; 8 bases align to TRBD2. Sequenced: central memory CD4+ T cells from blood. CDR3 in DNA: TGTGCCAGCAGAACCGATGCCCGGGGGGGCGATGAGACCCAGTACTTC. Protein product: CASRTDARGGDETQYF.